This passage covers 13 T cell receptor beta chains from one sample sequenced in a study of radiation and T cells in renal cell carcinoma. Assay: immunoSEQ multiplex PCR; the TCRdb copy retains only in-frame clones and omits some. The sample has about 49,000 clones, 75% to 85% seen once; the top ten hold about 33%. Described time point: baseline pretreatment blood. Specified treatment: 15 Gy SBRT to primary tumor, nephrectomy 4 weeks later. Sequences were derived from blood, sampled from a patient whose treatment included radiotherapy and nephrectomy. The receptors stem from an older woman with renal cell carcinoma.

V usage is TRBV6-5 and J usage is TRBJ1-1; perhaps TRBD1 as D (5 bases). The CDR3 has 13 residues. Germline V gene lookup returns CDR1 MNHEY and CDR2 SVGAGI. V lost 7 bases, J lost 4 bases, and 13 bases lay in between. This CDR3 is CASTPGGGTEAFF. DNA for the CDR3: TGTGCCAGCACCCCGGGGGGGGGCACTGAAGCTTTCTTT.

The chain recombines TRBV6-1 with TRBJ1-6, with D unresolved. The CDR3 has 17 amino acids. Trimming pared 3 bases from V and 9 bases from J, leaving 21 bases between. Germline lookup yields CDR1 MNHNS and CDR2 SASEGT. The CDR3 bases are TGTGCCAGCAGTGAGGTCAGAAGGCCATTAACGGGTTCACCCCTCCACTTT. Translation gives CASSEVRRPLTGSPLHF.

This chain links TRBV7-6 with TRBJ1-6; D is undetermined. CDR3 size: 15 residues. The germline gives CDR1 SGHVS, CDR2 FNYEAQ. Trimming took off 5 bases at V and 4 bases at J, with 12 bases between the two ends. The DNA of the CDR3 is TGTGCCAGCAGCGACCGGACGGAGTATAATTCACCCCTCCACTTT. It codes for CASSDRTEYNSPLHF.

This rearrangement joins TRBV15 to TRBJ1-5; D remains unclear. V lost 0 bases, J lost 1 base, and 13 bases lay in between. Germline values: CDR1 LNHNV, CDR2 YYDKDF (reference sequence). The length of the CDR3 is 17 residues. The CDR3: CATSRDLGNPSNQPQHF. CDR3 DNA: TGTGCCACCAGCAGAGATCTGGGAAACCCCAGCAATCAGCCCCAGCATTTT.

This chain joins TRBV5-1 and TRBJ1-1; D is uncertain. Between the trimmed V and J ends, which lost 0 bases and 3 bases, there was a span of 15 bases. Germline V gives CDR1 SGHRS, CDR2 YFSETQ. This CDR3 has 16 residues. The CDR3 sequence: CASSLGSRGRDTEAFF. CDR3 sequence (DNA): TGCGCCAGCAGCTTGGGGTCCCGGGGAAGAGACACTGAAGCTTTCTTT.

The gene calls are TRBV4-1 and TRBJ2-5, with 12 bases identical to TRBD2. The CDR3 runs 18 residues. Per the germline V gene, CDR1 is MGHRA and CDR2 is YSYEKL. V lost 0 bases, J lost 2 bases, and 7 bases stayed unmatched. The CDR3 nucleotides read TGCGCCAGCAGCCAAGATCTCGGCCTAGCGGGGGGGCAAGAGACCCAGTACTTC. This gives the protein CASSQDLGLAGGQETQYF.

The chain joins TRBV4-1 to TRBJ2-1; TRBD1 agrees at 12 bases. Germline values: CDR1 MGHRA, CDR2 YSYEKL. V gave up 3 bases and J gave up 8 bases; unmatched junction bases: 5. CDR3 length equals 15 residues. CDR3 sequence reads: CASSQPGQGAHEQFF. Here the CDR3 DNA reads TGCGCCAGCAGCCAGCCGGGACAGGGGGCCCATGAGCAGTTCTTC.

The chain carries TRBV2 and TRBJ2-5, with D tentatively TRBD1 (5 bases). V was shortened by 3 bases and J by 4 bases, with 18 bases between the two germline ends. Germline-derived CDR1 and CDR2 are SNHLY and FYNNEI. This CDR3 is built from 16 residues. The CDR3 reads CASSDQIAGLGETQYF. The CDR3 bases are TGTGCCAGCAGTGACCAAATCGCAGGGCTGGGAGAGACCCAGTACTTC. Full variable domain (remainder filled in from reference TRBV2 and TRBJ2-5): EPEVTQTPSHQVTQMGQEVILRCVPISNHLYFYWYRQILGQKVEFLVSFYNNEISEKSEIFDDQFSVERPDGSNFTLKIRSTKLEDSAMYFCASSDQIAGLGETQYFGPGTRLLVL.

This sequence joins TRBV18 and TRBJ2-2; D may be TRBD1 (5 bases). V lost 0 bases, J lost 4 bases, and 12 bases lay in between. This CDR3 is built from 16 residues. CDR1 and CDR2 (germline): KGHSH, LQKENI. The CDR3 protein is CASSPPLGLRTGELFF. The CDR3 bases are TGTGCCAGCTCACCACCCTTGGGGCTGCGCACCGGGGAGCTGTTTTTT.

V usage is TRBV4-1 and J usage is TRBJ1-1; TRBD1 agrees at 7 bases. Germline assignment: CDR1 MGHRA and CDR2 YSYEKL. The CDR3 length is 14 residues. After removal of 1 base from V and 3 bases from J, the junction contained 2 bases not matched to a gene. CDR3 in DNA: TGCGCCAGCAGCCAAGCAGGGGGATACACTGAAGCTTTCTTT. Translation: CASSQAGGYTEAFF.

This chain joins TRBV7-6 and TRBJ2-1; 11 bases align to TRBD2. This CDR3 region has 17 residues. V was pared by 4 bases and J by 4 bases, with 9 bases of the junction left unmatched. CDR1 and CDR2 from the germline V gene are SGHVS and FNYEAQ. CDR3 sequence reads: CASSSGRLAGRYNEQFF. CDR3 in DNA: TGTGCCAGCAGCTCAGGCCGACTAGCGGGGCGTTACAATGAGCAGTTCTTC.

This clone was counted only a few times. J is TRBJ2-6 and V is TRBV5-1; 9 bases are a match to TRBD1. The CDR3 is 16 residues long. The germline gives CDR1 SGHRS, CDR2 YFSETQ. Trimming took 4 bases from V and 1 from J; bases not matched to a gene: 3. Here the CDR3 reads CASSPGTGSGANVLTF. CDR3 DNA sequence: TGCGCCAGCAGCCCAGGGACAGGGTCTGGGGCCAACGTCCTGACTTTC. The variable domain in full, with the rest retrieved from reference TRBV5-1 and TRBJ2-6, is KAGVTQTPRYLIKTRGQQVTLSCSPISGHRSVSWYQQTPGQGLQFLFEYFSETQRNKGNFPGRFSGRQFSNSRSEMNVSTLELGDSALYLCASSPGTGSGANVLTFGAGSRLTVL.

The chain has TRBV7-9 and TRBJ2-3; 9 nucleotides align to TRBD1. This CDR3 has 15 amino acids. Germline CDR1 SEHNR, CDR2 FQNEAQ (reference sequence). Losses at the gene ends were 5 bases for V and 0 bases for J; bases not matched to a gene: 3. CDR3 protein: CASSSDRGSTDTQYF. CDR3 DNA sequence: TGTGCCAGCAGCAGCGACAGGGGGAGCACAGATACGCAGTATTTT.